A selection of T cell receptor beta chains follows, all from one sample in a study of blood T cell repertoires in COVID-19. Profiled with immunoSEQ multiplex PCR; TCRdb holds only in-frame clones, not every one. This sample has 200,000 to 250,000 clones, with roughly 87% found just once. The sample was peripheral blood. Source of these receptors: a young woman who had recovered from COVID-19. CDR3s include the opening cysteine and the closing phenylalanine or tryptophan. The D gene is left open where the match is weak. Size tells how often a clone was seen (once, few, many) or the class of an expanded clone, and some rows leave it out.

j_call,clone_size,d_call,v_call,cdr3_aa,cdr3_nt
TRBJ1-1,-,-,TRBV19,CASSPAGGPYEAFF,TGTGCCAGTAGCCCGGCGGGGGGCCCTTATGAAGCTTTCTTT
TRBJ2-7,-,TRBD2,TRBV9,CASSVGLAGPYEQYF,TGTGCCAGCAGCGTAGGGCTAGCGGGCCCCTACGAGCAGTACTTC
TRBJ1-1,-,-,TRBV3-1/TRBV3-2,CASSAWGQVTEAFF,TGTGCCAGCAGCGCGTGGGGGCAGGTTACTGAAGCTTTCTTT
TRBJ1-2,-,-,TRBV6-5,CASSYLDLPNYGYTF,TGTGCCAGCAGCTACTTGGACTTACCCAACTATGGCTACACCTTC
TRBJ2-3,-,TRBD2,TRBV18,CASSQTPYRTSVTDTQYF,TGTGCCAGCTCACAAACTCCCTATCGGACTAGCGTTACAGATACGCAGTATTTT
TRBJ2-1,many,-,TRBV25-1,CASSEPGNYNEQFF,TGTGCCAGCAGTGAACCGGGAAACTACAATGAGCAGTTCTTC
TRBJ1-2,-,-,TRBV6-5,CASSRTYRDYGYTF,TGTGCCAGCAGTCGTACGTACAGAGACTATGGCTACACCTTC
TRBJ2-3,-,TRBD2,TRBV11-2,CASSLFGLAGVTDTQYF,TGTGCCAGCAGCTTGTTTGGGCTAGCGGGAGTCACAGATACGCAGTATTTT
TRBJ1-3,once,-,TRBV5-1,CASSLSLGRRGYGNTIYF,TGCGCCAGCAGCTTGAGCCTCGGGAGGAGGGGATATGGAAACACCATATATTTT
TRBJ1-2,-,-,TRBV6-5,CASRQLWGYTF,TGTGCCAGCAGGCAACTTTGGGGCTACACCTTC
TRBJ2-7,-,TRBD2,TRBV19,CASSTPGGSTYEQYF,TGTGCCAGTAGTACCCCGGGGGGGAGTACCTACGAGCAGTACTTC
TRBJ2-5,-,TRBD2,TRBV10-3,CAISESILSGSGKTQYF,TGTGCCATCAGTGAGTCAATTCTCAGCGGGAGCGGAAAGACCCAGTACTTC
TRBJ2-2,-,-,TRBV2,CASSAARVEGAGELFF,TGTGCCAGCAGTGCGGCCCGGGTAGAAGGGGCCGGGGAGCTGTTTTTT
TRBJ1-2,-,TRBD1,TRBV7-9,CASSGQGYGYTF,TGTGCCAGCAGCGGACAGGGTTATGGCTACACCTTC
TRBJ2-5,few,-,TRBV5-1,CASSEEKETQYF,TGCGCCAGCAGCGAAGAGAAAGAGACCCAGTACTTC
TRBJ1-2,-,-,TRBV30,CAQAINYGYTF,TGTGCCCAAGCAATTAACTATGGCTACACCTTC
TRBJ2-7,-,TRBD2,TRBV2,CASSDVLAGTYEQYF,TGTGCCAGCAGTGACGTACTAGCGGGAACCTACGAGCAGTACTTC
TRBJ2-7,-,TRBD2,TRBV25-1,CASSSGLAGTEQYF,TGTGCCAGCTCCTCGGGCCTAGCGGGGACCGAGCAGTACTTC
TRBJ2-7,-,-,TRBV7-2,CASSLAPVAPEQYF,TGTGCCAGCAGCTTAGCGCCCGTAGCTCCCGAGCAGTACTTC
TRBJ2-1,-,TRBD2,TRBV11-2,CASSSLIAGRLYNEQFF,TGTGCCAGCAGCTCGTTGATAGCGGGTAGACTCTACAATGAGCAGTTCTTC
TRBJ2-7,-,TRBD1,TRBV10-1,CASSELARDRENYEQYF,TGCGCCAGCAGTGAGCTTGCTCGGGACAGGGAGAACTACGAGCAGTACTTC
TRBJ2-7,-,TRBD1,TRBV29-1,CSVPGTGGHEQYF,TGCAGCGTCCCCGGGACAGGGGGCCACGAGCAGTACTTC
TRBJ1-6,-,TRBD1,TRBV29-1,CINLGQVNSPLHF,TGCATCAATTTGGGACAGGTTAACTCACCCCTCCACTTT
TRBJ1-1,-,-,TRBV7-9,CASSPTVGYTEAFF,TGTGCCAGCAGCCCGACAGTCGGATACACTGAAGCTTTCTTT
TRBJ1-2,-,-,TRBV19,CASSMVQDRYGYTF,TGTGCCAGTAGTATGGTGCAAGATCGGTATGGCTACACCTTC
TRBJ2-5,once,TRBD2,TRBV30,CAWSVLGGRQETQYF,TGTGCCTGGAGTGTACTCGGGGGGAGGCAAGAGACCCAGTACTTC
TRBJ2-5,once,-,TRBV5-6,CASSSGLETQYF,TGTGCCAGCAGCTCAGGGTTGGAGACCCAGTACTTC
TRBJ2-7,few,-,TRBV4-1,CASSQNTGSSYEQYF,TGCGCCAGCAGCCAAAACACAGGCTCCTCCTACGAGCAGTACTTC